Each of the 22 T cell receptor beta chains below was sequenced from the same sample in a study of draining lymph node invasion in breast cancer. TCRdb independently ran MiXCR on the bulk RNA-seq reads; one entry per CDR3 protein. The sample yields fewer than 2,500 distinct CDR3 sequences, more than 75% seen once. Memory conventional CD4 T cells were sorted as CD4+ CD45RA- CD25- cells. Sequencing was done on a sample of sorted memory CD4+ effector T cells from a lymph node. These receptors were collected from a female donor with luminal breast cancer.

The chain has TRBV20-1 and TRBJ1-5, with D possibly matching TRBD1 (5 bases). Looked up from germline, CDR1 is DFQATT and CDR2 is SNEGSKA (reference sequence). Trimming pared 3 bases from V and 5 bases from J, leaving 20 bases between. This CDR3 spans 16 amino acids. The CDR3 sequence is CSARDPQGVRDQPQHF. The CDR3 nucleotides read TGCAGTGCTAGGGACCCCCAGGGTGTGAGGGATCAGCCCCAGCATTTT.

The gene calls are TRBV2 and TRBJ1-1; D is undetermined. Trimming cost V 4 bases and J 4 bases, with 10 bases left between them. Germline V gives CDR1 SNHLY, CDR2 FYNNEI. The CDR3 sequence is 13 residues long. As DNA, the CDR3 is TGTGCCAGCAGTGTTGCCGCGGCCACTGAAGCTTTCTTT. The encoded protein is CASSVAAATEAFF.

The CDR3 loop reads CSASQDTGELFF. DNA for the CDR3: TGCAGTGCTAGCCAGGACACCGGGGAGCTGTTTTTT. This chain connects TRBV20-1 to TRBJ2-2; no clear D gene. CDR1 is DFQATT and CDR2 is SNEGSKA in the germline V gene (reference sequence). Trimming cost V 3 bases and J 3 bases, with 5 bases left between them. CDR3 length equals 12 residues.

The rearrangement links TRBV29-1 to TRBJ2-2; D gene uncertain. V lost 5 bases to trimming and J lost 4 bases, with 11 bases between them. The V gene's germline CDR1 is SQVTM and CDR2 ANQGSEA. This CDR3 comprises 13 residues. DNA for the CDR3: TGCAGCGTTAATGGACGGGTCACCGGGGAGCTGTTTTTT. Translating it yields CSVNGRVTGELFF.

J is TRBJ2-1 and V is TRBV13, with D maybe TRBD2 (6 bases). The CDR3 is 18 residues long. Germline V gene data show CDR1 as PRHDT and CDR2 as FYEKMQ (reference sequence). Trimming removed 5 bases at V and 7 bases at J, with 27 bases between. The CDR3 loop reads CASSLQPALAWGQNEQFF. CDR3 DNA sequence: TGTGCCAGCAGCCTCCAACCGGCTCTAGCGTGGGGTCAGAATGAGCAGTTCTTC.

The chain joins TRBV10-2 to TRBJ1-5; possibly TRBD1 for D (6 bases). This CDR3 comprises 13 residues. V shed 5 bases and J shed 5 bases, with 10 bases lying between them. CDR1 and CDR2 from the germline V gene are WSHSY and SAAADI. CDR3 amino acids: CASSLAGDQPQHF. The CDR3, as DNA: TGCGCCAGCAGTTTAGCAGGGGATCAGCCCCAGCATTTT.

The rearrangement joins TRBV19 to TRBJ1-6, with no clear D. The CDR3 covers 15 residues. The V and J ends lost 7 bases and 7 bases respectively, with 17 bases between them. Germline V gene sequence: CDR1 LNHDA, CDR2 SQIVND (reference sequence). The CDR3 DNA sequence: TGTGCCAGTAAAGAACCAGTGGGAAGCAATTCACCCCTCCACTTT. As protein: CASKEPVGSNSPLHF.

This clonotype appeared once. The chain recombines TRBV30 with TRBJ1-1, with TRBD1 matching 9 bases. Germline CDR1 GTSNPN, CDR2 SVGIG (reference sequence). The CDR3 runs to 13 residues. V lost 2 bases to trimming and J lost 13 bases; unmatched junction nucleotides: 11. The CDR3, as DNA: TGTGCCTGGAGTTCGACAGGGGGTTGGGTGGTTTTCTTT. This gives the protein CAWSSTGGWVVFF.

The rearrangement uses TRBV20-1 and TRBJ2-2; D is possibly TRBD1 or TRBD2 (6 bases each). Trimming took off 3 bases at V and 4 bases at J, with 12 bases between the two ends. Germline assignment: CDR1 DFQATT and CDR2 SNEGSKA (reference sequence). The CDR3 is 14 residues long. The CDR3 region is CSARRGGITGELFF. CDR3 nucleotides: TGCAGTGCTAGGAGAGGGGGGATCACCGGGGAGCTGTTTTTT.

The V call is TRBV4-2, the J call TRBJ2-1; no reliable D call. CDR1 and CDR2 from the germline V gene are LGHNA and YNFKEQ. V gave up 9 bases and J gave up 1 base, with 16 bases separating them. The CDR3 spans 15 residues. The CDR3 here is CASARSLVSYNEQFF. Here the CDR3 DNA reads TGTGCCAGTGCCCGAAGCTTGGTGTCCTACAATGAGCAGTTCTTC.

This CDR3 is CASSLDPRNYGYTF. The CDR3 coding sequence is TGTGCCAGCAGCTTAGACCCCAGGAACTATGGCTACACCTTC. The chain joins TRBV7-2 to TRBJ1-2, with D uncertain. V was clipped by 1 base and J by 2 bases, with 8 bases between them. CDR3 size: 14 residues. Germline CDR1 reads SGHTA; CDR2 reads FQGNSA.

The CDR3 loop reads CASSLGTAYNEQFF. In DNA form, the CDR3 reads TGTGCCAGCAGTCTGGGGACAGCCTACAATGAGCAGTTCTTC. The rearrangement joins TRBV28 to TRBJ2-1, with 7 bases lining up with TRBD1. Germline CDR1 reads MDHEN; CDR2 reads SYDVKM. V was clipped by 5 bases and J by 2 bases; unmatched bases: 3. This CDR3 is built from 14 residues.

The sample holds one count of this clonotype. This chain connects TRBV10-3 to TRBJ1-2; D unresolved. The V end was cut by 0 bases, the J end by 8 bases, with 13 bases between. Germline lookup yields CDR1 ENHRY and CDR2 SYGVKD. The CDR3 totals 14 residues. The chain's CDR3 is CAISESARPAGYTF. The CDR3, as DNA: TGTGCCATCAGTGAGTCAGCGCGGCCCGCGGGCTACACCTTC.

The rearrangement links TRBV20-1 to TRBJ2-3; D uncertain. CDR1 is DFQATT, CDR2 SNEGSKA, per germline (reference sequence). Trimming pared 4 bases from V and 0 bases from J, leaving 11 bases between. This CDR3 has 14 amino acids. In nucleotides, the CDR3 is TGCAGTGCTATGCAGGTTACTAGCACAGATACGCAGTATTTT. Translation gives CSAMQVTSTDTQYF.

As DNA, the CDR3 is TGTGCCAGCAGCCCGCGCCTCAGGACAGGGGGCACAGATACGCAGTATTTT. It yields the protein CASSPRLRTGGTDTQYF. The chain uses TRBV11-1 and TRBJ2-3; 9 bases fit TRBD1. Trimming removed 5 bases from V and 1 base from J; junction bases left unmatched: 10. From germline, CDR1 is SGHAT and CDR2 FQDESV (reference sequence). The CDR3 consists of 17 residues.

The chain links TRBV5-4 to TRBJ2-1; 8 bases are a match to TRBD2. The V gene end was trimmed by 0 bases and the J gene end by 3 bases; junction bases not matched to a gene: 2. CDR3 length: 15 residues. CDR1 SGHNT and CDR2 YYREEE come from the germline V gene (reference sequence). DNA of the CDR3: TGTGCCAGCAGCTTGGCTAGCGGGCTCTACAATGAGCAGTTCTTC. It is translated as CASSLASGLYNEQFF.

The chain has TRBV4-1 and TRBJ2-3; the match to TRBD2 covers 11 bases. The V segment lost 1 base and the J segment 3 bases; nucleotides outside the gene matches: 15. Germline CDR1 and CDR2: MGHRA and YSYEKL. The CDR3 is 20 amino acids. CDR3 DNA: TGCGCCAGCAGCCAAGGTGGACTAGCGGGTGGGCTGCTCCGTACAGATACGCAGTATTTT. Translation: CASSQGGLAGGLLRTDTQYF.

This sequence joins TRBV4-1 and TRBJ1-5; D unresolved. Trimming cost V 1 base and J 2 bases, with 9 bases left between them. The CDR3 has 15 amino acids. The germline V gene has CDR1 MGHRA and CDR2 YSYEKL. The CDR3, as DNA: TGCGCCAGCAGCCAAGCCGCATTGGGCAATCAGCCCCAGCATTTT. This translates into CASSQAALGNQPQHF.

The J gene is TRBJ1-1, the V gene TRBV5-4, with D uncertain. Germline values: CDR1 SGHNT, CDR2 YYREEE (reference sequence). The ends were cut back, 5 bases at V and 1 base at J, with 12 bases in the middle. There are 14 residues in the CDR3. The CDR3 sequence is CASSPGVTNTEAFF. CDR3 in DNA: TGTGCCAGCAGTCCAGGAGTAACGAACACTGAAGCTTTCTTT. The complete variable domain, with remaining parts taken from reference TRBV5-4 and TRBJ1-1, reads ETGVTQSPTHLIKTRGQQVTLRCSSQSGHNTVSWYQQALGQGPQFIFQYYREEENGRGNFPPRFSGLQFPNYSSELNVNALELDDSALYLCASSPGVTNTEAFFGQGTRLTVV.

V is TRBV29-1 and J is TRBJ2-1; D perhaps matches TRBD2 (5 bases). V lost 3 bases, J lost 0 bases, and 15 bases lay in between. The CDR3 consists of 16 residues. Per germline, CDR1 SQVTM and CDR2 ANQGSEA. CDR3 bases: TGCAGCGTTGACGGCGAGGGCTCCTTCTCCTACAATGAGCAGTTCTTC. Its protein product is CSVDGEGSFSYNEQFF.

The gene calls are TRBV12-3 or TRBV12-4 and TRBJ1-2, with TRBD1 as a possible D gene (5 bases). The V end lost 4 bases, the J end lost 5 bases, and 14 bases lay between the germline ends. The CDR3 has 14 residues. CDR3 DNA: TGTGCCAGCAGTTATGGCAGGGCTAGTTATGGCTACACCTTC. The encoded protein is CASSYGRASYGYTF.

In this sample, this clonotype turned up once. The junction does not match germline at one end; this may be a read error. V is TRBV3-1 and J is TRBJ2-4, with 9 bases that match TRBD2. This CDR3 contains 16 residues. Germline V gives CDR1 LGHDT, CDR2 YNNKEL (reference sequence). CDR3 DNA: TGTGCCAGCAGCCAGTTTGGCGGGGGGGCCAACAACATTCAGTACTTC. Translated: CASSQFGGGANNIQYF. The variable domain in full, completed from reference TRBV3-1 and TRBJ2-4, reads DTAVSQTPKYLVTQMGNDKSIKCEQNLGHDTMYWYKQDSKKFLKIMFSYNNKELIINETVPNRFSPKSPDKAHLNLHINSLELGDSAVYFCASSQFGGGANNIQYFGAGTRLSVL.